This T cell receptor (beta chain) was identified in a study of CD8+CD57+ T cells in acquired aplastic anemia. Germline V gene data show CDR1 as SEHNR and CDR2 as FQNEAQ (reference sequence). There are 16 residues in the CDR3. J gave up 4 bases and V 6 bases, and 13 bases lay outside the gene matches. Genomic DNA, serving as template, underwent TCR beta VDJ and CDR3 profiling. TCRdb redid the calling of the reads with MiXCR, one entry per CDR3 protein. The sample yields about 270,000 distinct CDR3 sequences, 45% to 70% seen once. V usage is TRBV7-9 and J usage is TRBJ1-1, with 8 bases aligning to TRBD1. The clonotype comes from a human donor with severe aplastic anemia or a healthy control (not recorded which). Sequencing was performed on sorted CD4+, CD8+, or CD8+CD57+ T cells (not recorded which) from PBMCs. Written as DNA, the CDR3 is TGTGCCAGCAGGACCTGGTCTGGGACAGGCCTCACTGAAGCTTTCTTT. Its protein is CASRTWSGTGLTEAFF.